This T cell receptor (beta chain) stems from a study of blood T cells in healthy people across ages. The second PCR ran roughly 6 to 11 cycles with a sample-barcoded 5' primer and J-beta primers. TCRdb redid the calling of the 5' RACE reads with MiXCR, one entry per CDR3 protein. The sample holds around 800,000 distinct CDR3 sequences, around a quarter seen once. CDR1 and CDR2 (germline): MNHNY, SVGAGI (reference sequence). The V and J ends lost 8 bases and 4 bases respectively, with 8 bases between them. The CDR3 consists of 11 residues. The sample was also reused in another study, on T cells of mothers and their children.

The clonotype comes from a boy younger than 18 in good health. The rearrangement links TRBV6-6 to TRBJ2-5; weak D call: TRBD1 (5 bases). The sequencing input was blood. The CDR3 DNA is TGTGCCAGCCAGGGTTTAGAGACCCAGTACTTC. This codes for CASQGLETQYF.